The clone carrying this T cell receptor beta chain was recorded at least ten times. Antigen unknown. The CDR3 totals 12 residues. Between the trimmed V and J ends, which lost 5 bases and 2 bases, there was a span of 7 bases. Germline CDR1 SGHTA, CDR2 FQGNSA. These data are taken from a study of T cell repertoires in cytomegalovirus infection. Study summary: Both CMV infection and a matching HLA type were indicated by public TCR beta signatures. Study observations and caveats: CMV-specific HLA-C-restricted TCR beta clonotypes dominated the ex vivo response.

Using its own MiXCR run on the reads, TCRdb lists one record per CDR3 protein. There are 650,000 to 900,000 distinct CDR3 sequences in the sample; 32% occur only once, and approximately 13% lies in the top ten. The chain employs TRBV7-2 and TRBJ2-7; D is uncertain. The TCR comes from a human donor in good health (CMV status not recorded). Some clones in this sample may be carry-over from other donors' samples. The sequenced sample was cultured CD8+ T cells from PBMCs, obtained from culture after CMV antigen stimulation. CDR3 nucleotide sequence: TGTGCCAGCAGCCAAGACACCTACGAGCAGTACTTC. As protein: CASSQDTYEQYF.